These 9 T cell receptor beta chains were all obtained from the same sample, sequenced in a study of cytomegalovirus exposure and HLA in healthy donors. The repertoire was sequenced with immunoSEQ multiplex PCR; TCRdb's copy has only in-frame clones and lacks some. The table lists fewer than 150,000 clones, 86% of them singletons. The sequenced sample consisted of PBMCs. These receptor sequences come from a man younger than 30 in good health and CMV-seronegative.

The genes are TRBV6-6 and TRBJ2-1, with 10 nucleotides matching TRBD1. CDR1 is MNHNY and CDR2 is SVGAGI in the germline V gene (reference sequence). The CDR3 runs to 14 residues. J gave up 10 bases and V 3 bases, and 6 bases lay outside the gene matches. CDR3 sequence (DNA): TGTGCCAGCAGTTATTCCGGGACAGGGGACGAGCAGTTCTTC. This gives the protein CASSYSGTGDEQFF.

CDR3 in amino acids: CASSYRVTVTEAFF. CDR3 DNA sequence: TGTGCCAGCAGCTACAGGGTTACGGTTACTGAAGCTTTCTTT. This chain joins TRBV27 and TRBJ1-1; D might be TRBD1 (6 bases). The length of the CDR3 is 14 residues. With 6 bases removed from V and 5 bases from J, the gap between germline ends came to 16 bases. Germline assignment: CDR1 MNHEY and CDR2 SMNVEV (reference sequence).

This rearrangement joins TRBV7-8 to TRBJ2-1; 11 bases align to TRBD2. V gave up 6 bases and J gave up 3 bases; unmatched junction bases: 4. In germline, CDR1 is SGHVS, CDR2 FQNEAQ. The CDR3 extends over 15 amino acids. Here the CDR3 DNA reads TGTGCCAGCAGTCGACTAGCGGGAAGCTACAATGAGCAGTTCTTC. It yields the protein CASSRLAGSYNEQFF.

The CDR3 is CASSPDRGLGSYNEQFF. The CDR3 DNA is TGTGCCAGCAGCCCGGACAGGGGGCTGGGATCCTACAATGAGCAGTTCTTC. The V call is TRBV5-4, the J call TRBJ2-1; 11 positions agree with TRBD1. Germline values: CDR1 SGHNT, CDR2 YYREEE (reference sequence). The V segment lost 4 bases and the J segment 1 base; nucleotides outside the gene matches: 7. This CDR3 is 17 amino acids long.

The V call is TRBV5-1, the J call TRBJ2-7; 8 nucleotides align to TRBD2. The germline V gene encodes CDR1 SGHRS and CDR2 YFSETQ. The trim removed 7 bases at V and 4 bases at J, leaving 10 bases unmatched. The CDR3 length is 14 residues. CDR3 amino acids: CASHGEREHYEQYF. CDR3 in DNA: TGCGCCAGCCACGGAGAGCGGGAGCATTACGAGCAGTACTTC.

The V and J genes are TRBV13 and TRBJ1-2; a possible D gene is TRBD1 (6 bases). Germline CDR1 is PRHDT and CDR2 is FYEKMQ (reference sequence). The CDR3 is 13 residues long. V shed 3 bases and J shed 4 bases, with 9 bases lying between them. The CDR3 DNA follows: TGTGCCAGCAGCTTGACAGGTAGCTATGGCTACACCTTC. Protein sequence: CASSLTGSYGYTF.

This clone was picked up many times. The chain recombines TRBV5-1 with TRBJ1-1; D is unclear. Trimming removed 0 bases at V and 5 bases at J, with 14 bases between. The CDR3 sequence is 15 residues long. Germline loops: CDR1 SGHRS, CDR2 YFSETQ. The CDR3 DNA reads TGCGCCAGCAGCTTGGCCCCCCCACCGGGGACTGAAGCTTTCTTT. Its protein is CASSLAPPPGTEAFF.

This rearrangement joins TRBV14 to TRBJ1-6; 7 bases are shared with TRBD1. The CDR3 is made up of 15 amino acids. After removal of 1 base from V and 6 bases from J, the junction contained 3 bases not matched to a gene. From germline, CDR1 is SGHDN and CDR2 FVKESK. CDR3 sequence reads: CASSQGQGFNSPLHF. DNA for the CDR3: TGTGCCAGCAGCCAAGGACAGGGTTTTAATTCACCCCTCCACTTT.

The chain is built from TRBV11-2 and TRBJ1-1; D is possibly TRBD1 (6 bases). This CDR3 spans 16 amino acids. CDR1 is SGHAT, CDR2 FQNNGV, per germline. V lost 3 bases and J 0 bases, leaving 14 bases between the germline ends. This CDR3 reads CASSFTGGPMNTEAFF. The CDR3, as DNA: TGTGCCAGCAGCTTCACGGGGGGCCCAATGAACACTGAAGCTTTCTTT.